The sample holds a few counts of the clone carrying this TCR beta chain. The antigen is undetermined. Assay used: immunoSEQ multiplex PCR; TCRdb lists only in-frame clones, some missing. The sample has over 2 million clones; about 95% are singletons. The entry originates in a study of shared clonotypes between healthy human individuals. Whole-study results and caveats: There were few donors, and this limited the genetic and exposure-history diversity represented.

Germline loops: CDR1 SGHAT, CDR2 FQNNGV. Deletions cut 2 bases from V and 7 bases from J, with 6 bases between. The CDR3 is 13 amino acids. Specimen: naive CD4+ T cells sorted from blood. The sample's subset: CD45RA+ positively selected. The chain is built from TRBV11-2 and TRBJ1-6; D may be TRBD1 (6 bases). The clonotype comes from a man aged 18 to 29 in good health. CDR3 in DNA: TGTGCCAGCAGCTTAACAGGGAATTCACCCCTCCACTTT. This encodes CASSLTGNSPLHF.